This T cell receptor beta chain is drawn from a study of blood T cell repertoires in COVID-19. The CDR3 has 14 amino acids. Germline lookup yields CDR1 SEHNR and CDR2 FQNEAQ (reference sequence). V lost 1 base and J lost 6, with 12 bases in between. Measured with immunoSEQ multiplex PCR; TCRdb has only the in-frame clones, and not every one. The sample records 200,000 to 250,000 clones, approximately 80% being singletons. Only a few counts were recorded for this clone. This clonotype originated in a woman aged 50 to 60 with acute or convalescent COVID-19. Sequencing was done on a sample of peripheral blood. V and J are TRBV7-9 and TRBJ1-1; no firm D call. The CDR3 sequence: CASSLGFGESEAFF. In DNA, the CDR3 is TGTGCCAGCAGCTTAGGCTTCGGGGAGTCTGAAGCTTTCTTT. The full variable domain, completed using reference TRBV7-9 and TRBJ1-1, is DTGVSQNPRHKITKRGQNVTFRCDPISEHNRLYWYRQTLGQGPEFLTYFQNEAQLEKSRLLSDRFSAERPKGSFSTLEIQRTEQGDSAMYLCASSLGFGESEAFFGQGTRLTVV.